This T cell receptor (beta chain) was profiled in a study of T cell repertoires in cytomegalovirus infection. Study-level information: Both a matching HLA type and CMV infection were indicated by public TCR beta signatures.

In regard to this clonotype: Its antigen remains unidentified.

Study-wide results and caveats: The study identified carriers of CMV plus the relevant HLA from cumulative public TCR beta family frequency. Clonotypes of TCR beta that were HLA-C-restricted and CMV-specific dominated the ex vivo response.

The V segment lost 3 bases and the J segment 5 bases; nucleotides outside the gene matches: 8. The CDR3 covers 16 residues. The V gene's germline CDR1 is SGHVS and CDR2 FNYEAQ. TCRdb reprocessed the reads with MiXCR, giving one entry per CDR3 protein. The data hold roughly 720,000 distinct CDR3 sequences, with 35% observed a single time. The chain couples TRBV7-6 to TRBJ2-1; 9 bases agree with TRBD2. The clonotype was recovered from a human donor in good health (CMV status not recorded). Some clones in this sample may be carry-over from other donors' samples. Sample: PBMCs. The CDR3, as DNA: TGTGCCAGCAGCTTCGGTGCGGGAGGGTCAAACAATGAGCAGTTCTTC. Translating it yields CASSFGAGGSNNEQFF.